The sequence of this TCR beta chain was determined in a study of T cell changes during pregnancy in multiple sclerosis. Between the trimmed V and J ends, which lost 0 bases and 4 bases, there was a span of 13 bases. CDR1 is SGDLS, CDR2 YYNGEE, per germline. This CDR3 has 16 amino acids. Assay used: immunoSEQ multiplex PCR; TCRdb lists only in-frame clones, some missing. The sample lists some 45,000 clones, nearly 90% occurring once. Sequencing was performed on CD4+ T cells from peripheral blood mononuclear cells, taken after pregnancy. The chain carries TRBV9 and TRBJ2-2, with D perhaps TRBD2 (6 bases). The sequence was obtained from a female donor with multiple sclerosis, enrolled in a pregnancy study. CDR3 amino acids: CASSVAGTWGTGELFF. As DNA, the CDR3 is TGTGCCAGCAGCGTAGCCGGGACTTGGGGCACCGGGGAGCTGTTTTTT.